The rows below give T cell receptor beta chains drawn from one sample of a study of shared clonotypes between healthy human individuals. Here immunoSEQ multiplex PCR was the method, and the copy in TCRdb shows in-frame clones only, minus some. The sample gives over 2,000,000 clones, just under 95% of which show up once; around 1.7% is in the top ten. Source material: naive CD8+ T cells from PBMCs. The receptor source for this set is a man younger than 30 in good health. Some clones in this sample may be carry-over from other donors' samples. Both conserved end residues are part of each CDR3. Fields, in order: V gene, J gene, CDR3 protein.

v_gene: TRBV28
j_gene: TRBJ2-1
CDR3aa: CASSFDRVPLNEQFF

v_gene: TRBV28
j_gene: TRBJ2-7
CDR3aa: CASSWTGGTYEQYF

v_gene: TRBV15
j_gene: TRBJ1-1
CDR3aa: CATSRGRAAGNRAFF

v_gene: TRBV27
j_gene: TRBJ2-2
CDR3aa: CASTTSAGEYTGELFF

v_gene: TRBV7-2
j_gene: TRBJ2-7
CDR3aa: CASSPLTSGGYEQYF

v_gene: TRBV7-3
j_gene: TRBJ2-3
CDR3aa: CASSSMGGDTQYF

v_gene: TRBV19
j_gene: TRBJ1-1
CDR3aa: CASSMSQGKAFF

v_gene: TRBV19
j_gene: TRBJ1-1
CDR3aa: CASSINRWNTEAFF

v_gene: TRBV7-8
j_gene: TRBJ2-1
CDR3aa: CASSLGERSLRNEQFF

v_gene: TRBV28
j_gene: TRBJ2-1
CDR3aa: CASSGIPNNEQFF

v_gene: TRBV10-1
j_gene: TRBJ1-3
CDR3aa: CASSLPGQGLSGNTIYF

v_gene: TRBV6-1
j_gene: TRBJ2-7
CDR3aa: CASAEQVRSYEQYF

v_gene: TRBV9
j_gene: TRBJ2-2
CDR3aa: CASSGYRGTTGELFF

v_gene: TRBV4-1
j_gene: TRBJ2-1
CDR3aa: CASSRGTAAPYNEQFF

v_gene: TRBV6-1
j_gene: TRBJ2-7
CDR3aa: CASSLSPSGTYEQYF

v_gene: TRBV27
j_gene: TRBJ2-5
CDR3aa: CATGTGGETQYF

v_gene: TRBV11-2
j_gene: TRBJ1-1
CDR3aa: CASSFAPPGREGTEAFF

v_gene: TRBV7-9
j_gene: TRBJ2-7
CDR3aa: CASSLTYEQYF

v_gene: TRBV7-3
j_gene: TRBJ2-2
CDR3aa: CASSLWSGNTGELFF

v_gene: TRBV7-9
j_gene: TRBJ2-7
CDR3aa: CASRDGSPGEQYF

v_gene: TRBV6-6
j_gene: TRBJ1-2
CDR3aa: CASSQTGPGDYGYTF

v_gene: TRBV5-1
j_gene: TRBJ2-7
CDR3aa: CASSLLVREGSYEQYF

v_gene: TRBV4-1
j_gene: TRBJ2-2
CDR3aa: CASSQDNGGTGELFF

v_gene: TRBV15
j_gene: TRBJ2-7
CDR3aa: CATSNQDAYEQYF

v_gene: TRBV7-9
j_gene: TRBJ2-3
CDR3aa: CASSLAVRQTGDTQYF

v_gene: TRBV7-9
j_gene: TRBJ2-5
CDR3aa: CASSLPGPQETQYF

v_gene: TRBV19
j_gene: TRBJ2-5
CDR3aa: CASNPRGGAETQYF

v_gene: TRBV6-5
j_gene: TRBJ2-2
CDR3aa: CASSFGVRDTGELFF

v_gene: TRBV4-3
j_gene: TRBJ2-7
CDR3aa: CASSQDWDRGYYEQYF

v_gene: TRBV28
j_gene: TRBJ2-7
CDR3aa: CASSPTGLWGYEQYF

v_gene: TRBV28
j_gene: TRBJ1-5
CDR3aa: CASSFRLGLQPQHF

v_gene: TRBV28
j_gene: TRBJ2-7
CDR3aa: CASSFFRGYEQYF

v_gene: TRBV5-1
j_gene: TRBJ2-7
CDR3aa: CASSLSGSSYEQYF

v_gene: TRBV7-8
j_gene: TRBJ2-7
CDR3aa: CASSITGAEQYF

v_gene: TRBV9
j_gene: TRBJ2-5
CDR3aa: CASSVGGKETQYF

v_gene: TRBV7-6
j_gene: TRBJ1-1
CDR3aa: CASSRTTGYTEAFF

v_gene: TRBV10-1
j_gene: TRBJ2-7
CDR3aa: CASSDSAAKRDEQYF

v_gene: TRBV11-2
j_gene: TRBJ2-3
CDR3aa: CASSLPGDTQYF

v_gene: TRBV28
j_gene: TRBJ2-1
CDR3aa: CASSFRSGRANEQFF

v_gene: TRBV10-3
j_gene: TRBJ2-3
CDR3aa: CAITSRVAGIDTDTQYF